This T cell receptor (beta chain) was documented in a study of OX40 agonist ivuxolimab in advanced cancers. Germline trimming cut 5 bases from V and 0 bases from J; bases unmatched to any gene: 7. This CDR3 has 16 amino acids. The germline V gene has CDR1 SGHAT and CDR2 FQNNGV. Assay: immunoSEQ multiplex PCR; the TCRdb copy retains only in-frame clones and omits some. The sample records 60,000 to 65,000 clones, around 93% being singletons. The clonotype comes from an adult with an advanced solid tumor such as melanoma, head and neck, liver or kidney cancer. The rearrangement joins TRBV11-2 to TRBJ2-1; 7 nucleotides line up with TRBD2. This specimen was CD4+ or CD8+ T cells sorted from blood, taken in a trial of the OX40 agonist ivuxolimab. CDR3 in DNA: TGTGCCAGCAGCCCCCCTAGCGGAAGCTCCTACAATGAGCAGTTCTTC. This encodes CASSPPSGSSYNEQFF.